The 8 T cell receptor beta chains listed next were all sequenced from one sample in a study of T cell responses to AZD1222 COVID-19 vaccine. The protocol was immunoSEQ multiplex PCR, while the TCRdb copy is restricted to in-frame clones and leaves out a portion. The table includes some 100,000 clones, approximately 89% detected once. The input for sequencing was peripheral blood, taken on day 0 of AZD1222 vaccination. Receptors originate from an adult in good health.

The CDR3 DNA follows: TGTGCCAGCAGCTTAGCAGCTACAGGGGTAGAGACCCAGTACTTC. The encoded protein is CASSLAATGVETQYF. This chain connects TRBV7-9 to TRBJ2-5; TRBD1 matches at 7 bases. Germline V lookup: CDR1 SEHNR, CDR2 FQNEAQ (reference sequence). With V trimmed by 0 bases and J by 4 bases, 5 bases remained unmatched. The CDR3 is made up of 15 amino acids.

This clone occurred a few times. This same CDR3 is encoded by further DNA sequences in the sample. The chain employs TRBV11-2 and TRBJ2-7; no reliable D call. The CDR3 contains 11 residues. V was cut by 5 bases and J by 2 bases, with 4 bases left in between. Germline V gives CDR1 SGHAT, CDR2 FQNNGV. CDR3 residues: CASSLTYEQYF. The CDR3 DNA reads as TGTGCCAGCAGCCTCACCTACGAGCAGTACTTC.

This chain joins TRBV12-2 and TRBJ1-5; the table's D call of TRBD1 was not tested on the DNA. TRBV12-2 is reported as a pseudogene. The CDR3 covers 15 residues. This chain's CDR3 is CASRLVRDSNQPQHF. The CDR3 DNA is TGTGCAAGTCGCTTAGTCAGGGATAGCAATCAGCCCCAGCATTTT.

J is TRBJ1-4 and V is TRBV14, with 7 bases matching TRBD1. J lost 11 bases, V lost 1 base, and 4 bases had no gene match. Germline assignment: CDR1 SGHDN and CDR2 FVKESK. The CDR3 is 13 residues long. This CDR3 reads CASSQVVQGKLFF. In DNA form, the CDR3 reads TGTGCCAGCAGCCAAGTAGTACAGGGGAAACTGTTTTTT.

With respect to this clone: This sample includes further DNA sequences coding for the same CDR3. This chain links TRBV18 with TRBJ2-3; possible D gene TRBD2, 5 bases. Germline V gene sequence: CDR1 KGHSH, CDR2 LQKENI. V was shortened by 3 bases and J by 3 bases, with 7 bases between the two germline ends. This CDR3 is 13 amino acids long. Here the CDR3 reads CASSPPGTDTQYF. CDR3 nucleotide sequence: TGTGCCAGCTCACCCCCGGGAACAGATACGCAGTATTTT.

The chain uses TRBV7-8 and TRBJ1-1; 7 positions match TRBD1. V lost 5 bases to trimming and J lost 4 bases; unmatched junction nucleotides: 10. The germline V gene has CDR1 SGHVS and CDR2 FQNEAQ. The CDR3 loop spans 15 amino acids. CDR3 nucleotides: TGTGCCAGCAGCGCAGGGGGTAGGCGCATCACTGAAGCTTTCTTT. This sequence encodes CASSAGGRRITEAFF.

This clone was counted a few times. J is TRBJ1-6 and V is TRBV9; 9 nucleotides match TRBD1. The germline CDR1 and CDR2 sequences are SGDLS and YYNGEE. J lost 9 bases, V lost 4 bases, and 8 bases had no gene match. The CDR3 runs 15 residues. The CDR3 nucleotides are TGTGCCAGCAGCCCTCCGGGACAGGGACGTTCACCCCTCCACTTT. Its protein product is CASSPPGQGRSPLHF.

The chain has TRBV4-1 and TRBJ2-7, with 7 bases fitting TRBD2. Germline V lookup: CDR1 MGHRA, CDR2 YSYEKL. With V trimmed by 2 bases and J by 6 bases, 10 bases remained unmatched. This CDR3 region has 15 residues. The CDR3 loop is CASSQFTPGGAEQYF. The CDR3 region has the DNA TGCGCCAGCAGCCAATTCACCCCGGGGGGTGCCGAGCAGTACTTC.